The rows below give T cell receptor beta chains drawn from one sample of a study of T cell repertoires in cytomegalovirus infection. One entry per CDR3 protein, called by TCRdb with MiXCR from the reads. The data hold around 74,000 distinct CDR3 sequences, with roughly 3.7% observed a single time. Sample: PBMCs. These receptors were collected from a human donor in good health (CMV status not recorded). Some clones in this sample may be carry-over from other donors' samples. CDR3s leave out the opening cysteine and the closing phenylalanine or tryptophan. The D gene is left open where the match is weak.

j_call d_call v_call cdr3_aa
TRBJ2-7 TRBD1 TRBV18 ASSPRDRGHEQY
TRBJ1-1 TRBD1 TRBV28 ASSPRTGRPMNTEAF
TRBJ1-1 TRBD1 TRBV3-1 ASSLTGDTEAF
TRBJ2-7 TRBD2 TRBV7-2 ASSGSGGLEAYEQY
TRBJ2-5 TRBD2 TRBV9 ASSVAPGGQETQY
TRBJ1-6 NA TRBV2 ASKTEGYSPLH
TRBJ1-1 TRBD1 TRBV7-2 ASSLEGQANTEAF
TRBJ1-2 NA TRBV4-3 ASSPGPANYGYT
TRBJ1-5 TRBD1 TRBV28 ASRKQGVDQPQH
TRBJ1-5 NA TRBV6-1 ASRRGMSNQPQH
TRBJ2-6 NA TRBV29-1 SVEDRGLRTGANVLT
TRBJ1-1 NA TRBV12-3/TRBV12-4 ASSLLQGGSTEAF
TRBJ2-7 NA TRBV19 ASRESDRYEQY
TRBJ1-6 NA TRBV7-2 ASSLEYDSPLH